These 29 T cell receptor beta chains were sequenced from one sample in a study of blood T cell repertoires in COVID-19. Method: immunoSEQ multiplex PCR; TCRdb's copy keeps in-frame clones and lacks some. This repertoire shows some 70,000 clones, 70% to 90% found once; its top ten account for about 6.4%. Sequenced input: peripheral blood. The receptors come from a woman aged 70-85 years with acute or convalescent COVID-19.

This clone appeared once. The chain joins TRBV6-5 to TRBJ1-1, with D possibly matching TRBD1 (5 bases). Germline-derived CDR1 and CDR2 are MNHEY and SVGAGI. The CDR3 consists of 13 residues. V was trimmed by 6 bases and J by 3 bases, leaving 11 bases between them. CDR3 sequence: CASRRQLYTEAFF. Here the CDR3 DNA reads TGTGCCAGCAGGAGACAGCTGTACACTGAAGCTTTCTTT.

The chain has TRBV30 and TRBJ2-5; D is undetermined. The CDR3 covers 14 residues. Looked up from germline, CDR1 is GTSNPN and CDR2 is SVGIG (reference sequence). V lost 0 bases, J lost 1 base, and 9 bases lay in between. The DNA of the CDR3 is TGTGCCTGGAGTGTCGCGCCTCTCCAAGAGACCCAGTACTTC. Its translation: CAWSVAPLQETQYF. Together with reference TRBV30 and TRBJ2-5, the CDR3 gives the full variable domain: SQTIHQWPATLVQPVGSPLSLECTVEGTSNPNLYWYRQAAGRGLQLLFYSVGIGQISSEVPQNLSASRPQDRQFILSSKKLLLSDSGFYLCAWSVAPLQETQYFGPGTRLLVL.

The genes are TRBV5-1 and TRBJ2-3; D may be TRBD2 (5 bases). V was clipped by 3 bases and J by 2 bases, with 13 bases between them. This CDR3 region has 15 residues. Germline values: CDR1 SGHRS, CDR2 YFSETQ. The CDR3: CASSYLLAPTDTQYF. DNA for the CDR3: TGCGCCAGCAGCTACTTGCTAGCTCCCACAGATACGCAGTATTTT.

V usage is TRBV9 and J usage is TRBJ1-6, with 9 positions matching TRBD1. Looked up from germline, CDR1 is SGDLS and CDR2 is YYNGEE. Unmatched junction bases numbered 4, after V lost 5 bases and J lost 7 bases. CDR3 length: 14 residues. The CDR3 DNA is TGTGCCAGCAGGGGGACAGGGAACAATTCACCCCTCCACTTT. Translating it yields CASRGTGNNSPLHF.

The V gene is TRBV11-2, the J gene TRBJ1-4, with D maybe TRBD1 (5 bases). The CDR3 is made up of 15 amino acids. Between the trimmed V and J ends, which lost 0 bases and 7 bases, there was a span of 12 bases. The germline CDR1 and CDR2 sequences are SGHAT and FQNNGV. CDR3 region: CASSLDGASGEKLFF. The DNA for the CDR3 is TGTGCCAGCAGCTTAGATGGGGCATCGGGTGAAAAACTGTTTTTT.

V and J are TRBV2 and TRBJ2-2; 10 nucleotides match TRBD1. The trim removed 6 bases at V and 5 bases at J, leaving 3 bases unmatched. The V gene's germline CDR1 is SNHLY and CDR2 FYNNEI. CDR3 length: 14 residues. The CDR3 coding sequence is TGTGCCAGCAGCAGGGGACAGGGGACCGGGGAGCTGTTTTTT. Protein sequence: CASSRGQGTGELFF. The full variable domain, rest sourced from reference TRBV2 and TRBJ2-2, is EPEVTQTPSHQVTQMGQEVILRCVPISNHLYFYWYRQILGQKVEFLVSFYNNEISEKSEIFDDQFSVERPDGSNFTLKIRSTKLEDSAMYFCASSRGQGTGELFFGEGSRLTVL.

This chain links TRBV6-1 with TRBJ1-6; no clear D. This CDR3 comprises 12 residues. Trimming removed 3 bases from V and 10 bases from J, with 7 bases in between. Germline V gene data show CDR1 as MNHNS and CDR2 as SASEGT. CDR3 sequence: CASSDLSSPLHF. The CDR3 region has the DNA TGTGCCAGCAGTGACCTGAGCTCACCCCTCCACTTT.

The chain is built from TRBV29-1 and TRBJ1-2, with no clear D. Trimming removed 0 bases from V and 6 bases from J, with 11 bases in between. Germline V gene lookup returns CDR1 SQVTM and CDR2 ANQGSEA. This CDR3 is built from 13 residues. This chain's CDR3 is CSVEETVGDGYTF. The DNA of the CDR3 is TGCAGCGTTGAAGAAACGGTCGGGGATGGCTACACCTTC.

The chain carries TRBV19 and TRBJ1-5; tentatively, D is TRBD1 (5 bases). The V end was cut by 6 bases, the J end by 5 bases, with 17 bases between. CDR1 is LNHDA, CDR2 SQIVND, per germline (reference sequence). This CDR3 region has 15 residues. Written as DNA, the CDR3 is TGTGCCAGTAGCACCGCGGGGCTTATTCATCAGCCCCAGCATTTT. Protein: CASSTAGLIHQPQHF.

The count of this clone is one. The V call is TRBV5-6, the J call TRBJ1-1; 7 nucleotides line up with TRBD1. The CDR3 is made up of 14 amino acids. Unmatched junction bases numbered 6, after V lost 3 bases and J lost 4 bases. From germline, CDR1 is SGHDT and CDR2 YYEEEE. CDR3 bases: TGTGCCAGCAGCTCGGGACAGAAACTCACTGAAGCTTTCTTT. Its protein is CASSSGQKLTEAFF.

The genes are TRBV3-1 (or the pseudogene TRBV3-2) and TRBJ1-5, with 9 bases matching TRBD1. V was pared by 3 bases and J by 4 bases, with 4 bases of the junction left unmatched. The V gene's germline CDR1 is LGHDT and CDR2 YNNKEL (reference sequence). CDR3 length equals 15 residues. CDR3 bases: TGTGCCAGCAGCCAGGCCGGGACAGGGAATCAGCCCCAGCATTTT. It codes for CASSQAGTGNQPQHF.

The CDR3 loop is CASSGGTGALLNYGYTF. The CDR3 nucleotides read TGTGCCAGCAGCGGCGGGACAGGGGCACTCCTTAACTATGGCTACACCTTC. The genes are TRBV9 and TRBJ1-2; 10 bases line up with TRBD1. With 3 bases clipped from V and 1 base from J, the junction kept 9 bases outside the gene matches. Germline CDR1 SGDLS, CDR2 YYNGEE. The CDR3 covers 17 residues.

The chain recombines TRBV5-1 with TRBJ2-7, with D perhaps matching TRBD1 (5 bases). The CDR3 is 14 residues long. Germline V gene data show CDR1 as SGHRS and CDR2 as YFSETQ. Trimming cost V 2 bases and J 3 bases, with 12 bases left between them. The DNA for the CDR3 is TGCGCCAGCAGCTTCCTTTATCAGGGCTACGAGCAGTACTTC. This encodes CASSFLYQGYEQYF.

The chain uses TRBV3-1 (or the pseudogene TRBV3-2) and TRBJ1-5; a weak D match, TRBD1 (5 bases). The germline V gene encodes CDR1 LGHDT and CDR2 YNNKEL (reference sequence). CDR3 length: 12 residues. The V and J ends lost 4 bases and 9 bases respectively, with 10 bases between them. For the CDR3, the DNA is TGTGCCAGCAGCCTGCAGGGAATGCCCCAGCATTTT. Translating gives CASSLQGMPQHF.

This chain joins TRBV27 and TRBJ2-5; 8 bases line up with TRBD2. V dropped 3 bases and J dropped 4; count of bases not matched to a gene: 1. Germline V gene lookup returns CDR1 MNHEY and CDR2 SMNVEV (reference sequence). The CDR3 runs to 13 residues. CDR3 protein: CASSFGGGETQYF. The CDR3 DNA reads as TGTGCCAGCAGTTTCGGGGGGGGAGAGACCCAGTACTTC.

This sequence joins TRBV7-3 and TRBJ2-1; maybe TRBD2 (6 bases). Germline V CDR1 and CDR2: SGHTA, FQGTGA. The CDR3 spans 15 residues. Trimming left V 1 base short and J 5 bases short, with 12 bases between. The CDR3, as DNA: TGTGCCAGCAGCTTAAGCGCGGGGTTCGACAATGAGCAGTTCTTC. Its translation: CASSLSAGFDNEQFF.

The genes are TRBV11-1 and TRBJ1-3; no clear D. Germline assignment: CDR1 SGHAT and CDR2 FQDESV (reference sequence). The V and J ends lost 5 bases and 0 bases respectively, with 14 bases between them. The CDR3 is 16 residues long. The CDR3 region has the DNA TGTGCCAGCAGCCCTGGCGGGTTCTACTCTGGAAACACCATATATTTT. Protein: CASSPGGFYSGNTIYF. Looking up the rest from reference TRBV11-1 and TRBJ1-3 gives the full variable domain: EAEVAQSPRYKITEKSQAVAFWCDPISGHATLYWYRQILGQGPELLVQFQDESVVDDSQLPKDRFSAERLKGVDSTLKIQPAELGDSAMYLCASSPGGFYSGNTIYFGEGSWLTVV.

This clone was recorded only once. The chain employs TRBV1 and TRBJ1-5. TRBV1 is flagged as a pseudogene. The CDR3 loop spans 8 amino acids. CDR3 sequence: CTSSLGNF. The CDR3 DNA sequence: TGCACCAGCAGCCTCGGGAATTTT.

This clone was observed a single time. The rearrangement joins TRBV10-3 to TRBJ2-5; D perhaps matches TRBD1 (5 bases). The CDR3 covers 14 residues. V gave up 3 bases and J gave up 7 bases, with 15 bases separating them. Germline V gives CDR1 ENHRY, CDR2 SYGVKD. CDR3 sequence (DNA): TGTGCCATCAGTGAAGGGGCCGACCTAGGGACCCAGTACTTC. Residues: CAISEGADLGTQYF.

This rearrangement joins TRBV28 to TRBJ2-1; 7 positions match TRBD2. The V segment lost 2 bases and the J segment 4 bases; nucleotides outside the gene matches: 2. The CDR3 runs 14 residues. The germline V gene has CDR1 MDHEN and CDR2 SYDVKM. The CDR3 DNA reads TGTGCCAGCAGTTTAGCGGGAGTATACAATGAGCAGTTCTTC. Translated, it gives CASSLAGVYNEQFF.

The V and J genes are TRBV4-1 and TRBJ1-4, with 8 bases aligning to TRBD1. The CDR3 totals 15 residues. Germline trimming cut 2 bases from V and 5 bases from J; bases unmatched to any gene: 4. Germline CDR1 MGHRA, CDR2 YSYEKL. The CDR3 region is CASSQYGTGNEKLFF. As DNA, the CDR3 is TGCGCCAGCAGCCAATATGGGACAGGAAATGAAAAACTGTTTTTT.

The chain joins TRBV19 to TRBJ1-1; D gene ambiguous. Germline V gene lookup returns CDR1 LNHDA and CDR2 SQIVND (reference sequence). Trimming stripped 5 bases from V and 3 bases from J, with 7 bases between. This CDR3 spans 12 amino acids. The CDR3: CASSAYDTEAFF. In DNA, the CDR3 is TGTGCCAGTAGTGCCTACGACACTGAAGCTTTCTTT.

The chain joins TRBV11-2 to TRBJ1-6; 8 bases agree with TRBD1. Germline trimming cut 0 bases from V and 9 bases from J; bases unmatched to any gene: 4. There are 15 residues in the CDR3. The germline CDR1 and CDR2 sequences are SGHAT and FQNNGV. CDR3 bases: TGTGCCAGCAGCTTAGAGGCAGGGGGCATTTCACCCCTCCACTTT. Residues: CASSLEAGGISPLHF.

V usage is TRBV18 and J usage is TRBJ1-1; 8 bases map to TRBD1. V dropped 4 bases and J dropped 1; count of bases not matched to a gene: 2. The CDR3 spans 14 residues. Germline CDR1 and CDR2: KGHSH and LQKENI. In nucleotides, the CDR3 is TGTGCCAGCTCACAGGGGACAGGGAACACTGAAGCTTTCTTT. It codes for CASSQGTGNTEAFF.

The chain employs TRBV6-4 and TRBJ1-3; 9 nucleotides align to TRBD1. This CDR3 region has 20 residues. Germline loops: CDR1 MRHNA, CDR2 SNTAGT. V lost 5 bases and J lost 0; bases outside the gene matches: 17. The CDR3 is CASSKRGQGLASPSGNTIYF. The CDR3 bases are TGTGCCAGCAGTAAGAGGGGACAGGGCCTCGCCTCCCCCTCTGGAAACACCATATATTTT.

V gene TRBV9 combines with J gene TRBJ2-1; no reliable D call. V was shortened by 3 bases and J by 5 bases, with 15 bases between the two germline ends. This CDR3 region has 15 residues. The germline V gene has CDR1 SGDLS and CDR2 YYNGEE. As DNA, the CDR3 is TGTGCCAGCAGCGCCCACTATGCCAACAACAATGAGCAGTTCTTC. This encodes CASSAHYANNNEQFF.

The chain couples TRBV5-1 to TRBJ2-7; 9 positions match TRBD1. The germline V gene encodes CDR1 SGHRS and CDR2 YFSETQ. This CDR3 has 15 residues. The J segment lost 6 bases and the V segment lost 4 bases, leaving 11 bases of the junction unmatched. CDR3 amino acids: CASSPGDRAYAEQYF. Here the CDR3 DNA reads TGCGCCAGCAGCCCCGGGGACAGGGCGTACGCCGAGCAGTACTTC.

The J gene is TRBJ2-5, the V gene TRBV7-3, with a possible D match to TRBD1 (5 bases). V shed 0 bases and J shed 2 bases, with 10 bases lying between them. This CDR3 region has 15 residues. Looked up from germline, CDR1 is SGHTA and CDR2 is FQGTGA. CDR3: CASSLTWTQQETQYF. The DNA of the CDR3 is TGTGCCAGCAGCTTAACGTGGACACAACAAGAGACCCAGTACTTC.

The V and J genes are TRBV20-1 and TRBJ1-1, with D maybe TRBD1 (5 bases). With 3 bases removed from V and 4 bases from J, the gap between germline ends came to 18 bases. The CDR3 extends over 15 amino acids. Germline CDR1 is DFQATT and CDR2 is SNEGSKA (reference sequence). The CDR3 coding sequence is TGCAGTGCTAGTAATAGCGGGGCGCGAGGCACTGAAGCTTTCTTT. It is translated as CSASNSGARGTEAFF.